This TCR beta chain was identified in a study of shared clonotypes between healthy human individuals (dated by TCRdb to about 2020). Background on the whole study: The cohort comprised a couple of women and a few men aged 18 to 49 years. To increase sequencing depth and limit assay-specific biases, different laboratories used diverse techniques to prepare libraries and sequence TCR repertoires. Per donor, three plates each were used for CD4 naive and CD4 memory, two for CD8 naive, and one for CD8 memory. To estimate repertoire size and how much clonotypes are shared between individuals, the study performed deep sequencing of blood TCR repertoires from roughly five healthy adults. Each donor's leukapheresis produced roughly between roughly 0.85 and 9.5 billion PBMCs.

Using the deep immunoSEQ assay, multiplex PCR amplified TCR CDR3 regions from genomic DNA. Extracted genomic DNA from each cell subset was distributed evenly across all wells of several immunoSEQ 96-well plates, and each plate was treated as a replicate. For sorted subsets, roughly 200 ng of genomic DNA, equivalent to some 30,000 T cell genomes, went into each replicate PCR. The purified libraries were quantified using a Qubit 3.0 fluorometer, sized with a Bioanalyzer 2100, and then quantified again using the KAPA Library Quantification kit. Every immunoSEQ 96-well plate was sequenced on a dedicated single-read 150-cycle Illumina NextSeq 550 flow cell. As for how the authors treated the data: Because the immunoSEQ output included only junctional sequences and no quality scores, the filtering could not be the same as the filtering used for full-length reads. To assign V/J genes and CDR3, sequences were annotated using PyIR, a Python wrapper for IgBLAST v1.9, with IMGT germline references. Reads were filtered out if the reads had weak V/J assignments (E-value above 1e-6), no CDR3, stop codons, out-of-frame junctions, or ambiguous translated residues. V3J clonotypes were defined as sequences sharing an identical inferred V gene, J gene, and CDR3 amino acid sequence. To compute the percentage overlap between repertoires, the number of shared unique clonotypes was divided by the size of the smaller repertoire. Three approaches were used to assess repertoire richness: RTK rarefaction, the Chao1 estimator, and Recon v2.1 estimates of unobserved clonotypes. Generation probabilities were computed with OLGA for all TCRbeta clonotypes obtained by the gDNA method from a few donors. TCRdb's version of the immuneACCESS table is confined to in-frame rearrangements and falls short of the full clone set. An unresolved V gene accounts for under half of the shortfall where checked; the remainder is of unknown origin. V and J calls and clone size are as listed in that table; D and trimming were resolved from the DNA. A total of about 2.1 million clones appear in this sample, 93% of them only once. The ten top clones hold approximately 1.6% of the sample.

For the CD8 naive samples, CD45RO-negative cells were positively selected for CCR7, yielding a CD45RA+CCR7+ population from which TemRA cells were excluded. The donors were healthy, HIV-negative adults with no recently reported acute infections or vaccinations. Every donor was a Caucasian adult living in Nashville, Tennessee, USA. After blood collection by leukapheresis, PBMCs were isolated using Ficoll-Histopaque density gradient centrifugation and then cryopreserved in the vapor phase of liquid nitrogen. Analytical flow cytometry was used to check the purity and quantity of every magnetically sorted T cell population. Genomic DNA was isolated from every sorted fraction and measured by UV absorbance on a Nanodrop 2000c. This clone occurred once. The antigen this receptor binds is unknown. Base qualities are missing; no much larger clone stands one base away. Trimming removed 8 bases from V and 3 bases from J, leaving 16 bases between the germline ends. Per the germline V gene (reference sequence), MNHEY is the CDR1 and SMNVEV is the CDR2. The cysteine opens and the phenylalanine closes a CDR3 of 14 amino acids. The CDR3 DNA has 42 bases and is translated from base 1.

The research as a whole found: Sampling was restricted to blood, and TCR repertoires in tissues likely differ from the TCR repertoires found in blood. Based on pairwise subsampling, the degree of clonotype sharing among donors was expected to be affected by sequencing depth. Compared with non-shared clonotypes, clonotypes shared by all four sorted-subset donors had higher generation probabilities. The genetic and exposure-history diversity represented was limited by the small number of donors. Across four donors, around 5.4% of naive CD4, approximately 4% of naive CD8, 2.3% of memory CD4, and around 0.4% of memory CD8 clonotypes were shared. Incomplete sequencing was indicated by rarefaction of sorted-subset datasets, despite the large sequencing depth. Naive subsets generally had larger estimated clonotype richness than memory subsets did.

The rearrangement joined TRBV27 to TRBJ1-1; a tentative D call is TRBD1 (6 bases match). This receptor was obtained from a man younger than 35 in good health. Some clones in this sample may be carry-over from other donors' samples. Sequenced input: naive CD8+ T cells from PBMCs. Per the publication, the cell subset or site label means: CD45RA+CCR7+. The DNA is TGTGCCAGCCAAGATAGGCAGGGGTACACTGAAGCTTTCTTT. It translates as CASQDRQGYTEAFF.